Listed here are 27 T cell receptor beta chains from one sample, sequenced in a study of blood T cell repertoires in COVID-19. This table comes from immunoSEQ multiplex PCR, and its TCRdb copy is limited to in-frame clones, with some not included. The repertoire consists of some 280,000 clones, with about 89% occurring once and the leading ten covering under 15%. Sequencing was carried out using peripheral blood. The receptors derive from a woman in her sixties or seventies with acute or convalescent COVID-19.

This clone was counted once. The chain has TRBV9 and TRBJ2-1, with TRBD1 matching over 7 bases. Per germline, CDR1 SGDLS and CDR2 YYNGEE. The length of the CDR3 is 15 residues. V dropped 0 bases and J dropped 4; count of bases not matched to a gene: 4. This chain's CDR3 is CASSVDDRDYNEQFF. The CDR3 DNA reads as TGTGCCAGCAGCGTAGACGACAGGGATTACAATGAGCAGTTCTTC.

The chain joins TRBV2 to TRBJ2-1; 8 bases map to TRBD2. The CDR3 has 13 residues. V gave up 5 bases and J gave up 5 bases; unmatched junction bases: 2. The germline gives CDR1 SNHLY, CDR2 FYNNEI. CDR3 DNA: TGTGCCAGCAGTAGCGGGGGAAACAATGAGCAGTTCTTC. The encoded protein is CASSSGGNNEQFF.

The chain links TRBV5-8 to TRBJ2-2; D is unresolved. The germline CDR1 and CDR2 sequences are SGHTS and YDEGEE. Trimming pared 2 bases from V and 7 bases from J, leaving 12 bases between. The length of the CDR3 is 14 residues. This CDR3 reads CASSFMSPLGELFF. CDR3 DNA: TGTGCCAGCAGCTTTATGAGTCCTCTCGGGGAGCTGTTTTTT.

V is TRBV16 and J is TRBJ1-4; 10 bases are shared with TRBD1. Germline V lookup: CDR1 KGHSY, CDR2 FQNENV. The length of the CDR3 is 14 residues. V lost 4 bases to trimming and J lost 7 bases; unmatched junction nucleotides: 3. The CDR3 protein is CASSRQGAGEKLFF. The CDR3, as DNA: TGTGCCAGCAGCCGACAGGGGGCCGGTGAAAAACTGTTTTTT.

This sequence joins TRBV4-1 and TRBJ2-1, with 8 bases matching TRBD2. The length of the CDR3 is 14 residues. Germline V CDR1 and CDR2: MGHRA, YSYEKL. V lost 3 bases to trimming and J lost 8 bases; unmatched junction nucleotides: 6. CDR3 coding DNA: TGCGCCAGCAGCCAGACTAGCGTCCGGGATGAGCAGTTCTTC. It codes for CASSQTSVRDEQFF.

The genes are TRBV3-1 (or the pseudogene TRBV3-2) and TRBJ1-2; TRBD1 is a possible D gene (6 bases). Germline CDR1 is LGHDT and CDR2 is YNNKEL (reference sequence). This CDR3 comprises 16 residues. V lost 2 bases and J lost 0, with 13 bases in between. CDR3 coding DNA: TGTGCCAGCAGCCAAAATACAGGGAGGGCTAACTATGGCTACACCTTC. This encodes CASSQNTGRANYGYTF.

The chain joins TRBV2 to TRBJ2-7; 7 bases are a match to TRBD1. This CDR3 has 14 residues. The V segment lost 8 bases and the J segment 2 bases; nucleotides outside the gene matches: 9. Germline V gives CDR1 SNHLY, CDR2 FYNNEI. The CDR3 spells CASLSDRLAYEQYF. For the CDR3, the DNA is TGTGCCAGCCTGTCGGACAGGCTAGCCTACGAGCAGTACTTC.

The rearrangement joins TRBV7-8 to TRBJ2-7; 12 positions match TRBD1. In germline, CDR1 is SGHVS, CDR2 FQNEAQ. Trimming cost V 5 bases and J 6 bases; bases outside gene matches: 5. The CDR3 is 14 amino acids. CDR3 DNA: TGTGCCAGCAGCGGCCGGGACAGGGGGCGCGAGCAGTACTTC. Encoded protein: CASSGRDRGREQYF. The variable domain in full, with the rest retrieved from reference TRBV7-8 and TRBJ2-7, is GAGVSQSPRYKVAKRGQDVALRCDPISGHVSLFWYQQALGQGPEFLTYFQNEAQLDKSGLPSDRFFAERPEGSVSTLKIQRTQQEDSAVYLCASSGRDRGREQYFGPGTRLTVT.

This chain links TRBV7-9 with TRBJ2-5, with a tentative D call TRBD2 (6 bases). Germline loops: CDR1 SEHNR, CDR2 FQNEAQ (reference sequence). V lost 4 bases and J lost 1, with 13 bases in between. The CDR3 covers 15 residues. As DNA, the CDR3 is TGTGCCAGCAGCTCGAACTACGGGAGCCAAGAGACCCAGTACTTC. Its protein is CASSSNYGSQETQYF.

The count of this clone is one. The chain combines TRBV2 with TRBJ2-1; 8 positions match TRBD2. The CDR3 is made up of 15 amino acids. Trimming at V came to 5 bases and at J to 8 bases, leaving 11 bases not matched to a gene. Germline values: CDR1 SNHLY, CDR2 FYNNEI. In nucleotides, the CDR3 is TGTGCCAGCAGTAGTGGACTAGCCCTGGGGGATGAGCAGTTCTTC. It is translated as CASSSGLALGDEQFF.

This clone has just one count. The chain employs TRBV12-5 and TRBJ1-6, with D maybe TRBD1 (5 bases). Germline V gene data show CDR1 as LGHNT and CDR2 as FRNRAP. The CDR3 length is 14 residues. V lost 6 bases to trimming and J lost 7 bases, with 13 bases between them. This chain's CDR3 is CASGQGMENSPLHF. The DNA for the CDR3 is TGTGCTAGTGGGCAGGGAATGGAGAATTCACCCCTCCACTTT.

This chain uses TRBV6-1 with TRBJ1-2, with unresolved D. V was pared by 1 base and J by 7 bases, with 10 bases between. The CDR3 has 13 amino acids. Per the germline V gene, CDR1 is MNHNS and CDR2 is SASEGT. CDR3 DNA sequence: TGTGCCAGCAGTGAAGGGGTCGGGAGTGGCTACACCTTC. Protein: CASSEGVGSGYTF.

J is TRBJ2-1 and V is TRBV20-1, with D possibly being TRBD2 (5 bases). With 1 base removed from V and 9 bases from J, the gap between germline ends came to 7 bases. The CDR3 covers 11 residues. CDR1 and CDR2 (germline): DFQATT, SNEGSKA (reference sequence). The CDR3 sequence is CSARVASEQFF. The CDR3 DNA reads as TGCAGTGCTAGAGTAGCGAGTGAGCAGTTCTTC.

J is TRBJ1-1 and V is TRBV5-1; TRBD1 matches 9 bases. V gave up 1 base and J gave up 1 base; unmatched junction bases: 2. Looked up from germline, CDR1 is SGHRS and CDR2 is YFSETQ. The CDR3 loop spans 15 amino acids. CDR3 sequence: CASSLSTGGNTEAFF. As DNA, the CDR3 is TGCGCCAGCAGCTTGTCGACAGGGGGGAACACTGAAGCTTTCTTT.

The chain employs TRBV9 and TRBJ2-3, with 9 positions matching TRBD2. Germline V gene data show CDR1 as SGDLS and CDR2 as YYNGEE. The junction had 6 bases not matched to a gene; V was cut back by 4 bases and J by 6 bases. This CDR3 contains 14 residues. The CDR3 sequence is CASSPRLAVDTQYF. The DNA for the CDR3 is TGTGCCAGCAGCCCAAGACTAGCGGTTGATACGCAGTATTTT.

This CDR3 reads CASSSQAGELFF. The CDR3 region has the DNA TGTGCCAGCAGCTCCCAGGCCGGGGAGCTGTTTTTT. This rearrangement joins TRBV7-3 to TRBJ2-2; D gene ambiguous. The CDR3 is 12 residues long. V was clipped by 4 bases and J by 6 bases, with 6 bases between them. Germline V lookup: CDR1 SGHTA, CDR2 FQGTGA.

This chain connects TRBV7-2 to TRBJ2-3, with 10 nucleotides matching TRBD2. Germline assignment: CDR1 SGHTA and CDR2 FQGNSA. The ends lost 4 bases at V and 1 base at J; junction bases unmatched: 5. The CDR3 is 16 residues long. CDR3 region: CASSSTSGLRTDTQYF. The CDR3 coding sequence is TGTGCCAGCAGCTCGACTAGCGGGTTGCGCACAGATACGCAGTATTTT.

The CDR3 protein is CASSLVDTRDTQYF. In DNA form, the CDR3 reads TGTGCCAGCAGCTTAGTGGACACCAGGGATACGCAGTATTTT. V gene TRBV7-9 combines with J gene TRBJ2-3; a possible D gene is TRBD1 (5 bases). The CDR3 extends over 14 amino acids. Trimming took off 1 base at V and 6 bases at J, with 11 bases between the two ends. Germline loops: CDR1 SEHNR, CDR2 FQNEAQ (reference sequence).

The rearrangement joins TRBV27 to TRBJ2-7; 8 nucleotides match TRBD2. V was clipped by 2 bases and J by 7 bases; unmatched bases: 10. This CDR3 has 15 amino acids. CDR1 is MNHEY and CDR2 is SMNVEV in the germline V gene (reference sequence). The CDR3 sequence: CASSLLSGGPTEQYF. The CDR3 DNA reads as TGTGCCAGCAGTTTACTATCGGGAGGGCCTACGGAGCAGTACTTC.

The J gene is TRBJ1-1, the V gene TRBV7-8, with D tentatively TRBD1 (6 bases). Between the trimmed V and J ends, which lost 3 bases and 7 bases, there was a span of 6 bases. The CDR3 loop spans 11 amino acids. Germline V gene sequence: CDR1 SGHVS, CDR2 FQNEAQ. The CDR3 nucleotides read TGTGCCAGCAGCTTGGACAGTGAAGCTTTCTTT. Its protein is CASSLDSEAFF.

V gene TRBV6-5 combines with J gene TRBJ2-7; possibly TRBD1 for D (6 bases). Per the germline V gene, CDR1 is MNHEY and CDR2 is SVGAGI. The CDR3 sequence is 13 residues long. V gave up 0 bases and J gave up 5 bases, with 8 bases separating them. CDR3 loop: CASSYSRGDEQYF. As DNA, the CDR3 is TGTGCCAGCAGTTACTCCAGGGGTGACGAGCAGTACTTC.

This chain joins TRBV11-3 and TRBJ1-1; D is ambiguous. Per germline, CDR1 SGHNT and CDR2 YENEEA. The CDR3 runs to 13 residues. Trimming left V 0 bases short and J 7 bases short, with 9 bases between. The CDR3 DNA reads TGTGCCAGCAGCTTAGATGCCCTCAGTGAAGCTTTCTTT. It specifies CASSLDALSEAFF. Together with reference TRBV11-3 and TRBJ1-1, the CDR3 gives the full variable domain: EAGVVQSPRYKIIEKKQPVAFWCNPISGHNTLYWYLQNLGQGPELLIRYENEEAVDDSQLPKDRFSAERLKGVDSTLKIQPAELGDSAVYLCASSLDALSEAFFGQGTRLTVV.

This sequence joins TRBV12-2 and TRBJ1-5. TRBV12-2 is an annotated pseudogene. This CDR3 has 18 residues. The chain's CDR3 is CASRSTRKPTRRDQPQHF. In DNA form, the CDR3 reads TGTGCAAGTCGCTCAACGCGAAAGCCGACGCGGCGTGATCAGCCCCAGCATTTT.

This clone was recorded only once. V is TRBV7-3 and J is TRBJ2-7; 10 bases agree with TRBD2. This CDR3 is 16 amino acids long. The germline V gene encodes CDR1 SGHTA and CDR2 FQGTGA. V lost 5 bases, J lost 5 bases, and 12 bases stayed unmatched. The CDR3: CASSPSRASGSHEQYF. The CDR3 nucleotides are TGTGCCAGCAGCCCCAGTAGGGCTAGCGGGAGTCACGAGCAGTACTTC.

The rearrangement uses TRBV6-5 and TRBJ1-2, with D maybe TRBD1 (6 bases). This CDR3 region has 13 residues. Trimming stripped 5 bases from V and 4 bases from J, with 11 bases between. Per the germline V gene, CDR1 is MNHEY and CDR2 is SVGAGI. The chain's CDR3 is CASSPLDSYGYTF. The CDR3 DNA reads TGTGCCAGCAGTCCCTTGGACAGCTATGGCTACACCTTC.

This rearrangement joins TRBV12-3 or TRBV12-4 to TRBJ2-3, with a possible D match to TRBD1 (5 bases). The CDR3 runs 11 residues. V gave up 10 bases and J gave up 5 bases, with 10 bases separating them. The CDR3 nucleotides are TGTGCCACCCAGGGCGGAGATACGCAGTATTTT. Encoded protein: CATQGGDTQYF.

J is TRBJ1-3 and V is TRBV10-3; TRBD1 is a possible D gene (5 bases). Deletions cut 2 bases from V and 1 base from J, with 15 bases between. The CDR3 totals 17 residues. Germline CDR1 and CDR2: ENHRY and SYGVKD. This CDR3 is CAISESRGRGSGNTIYF. The DNA for the CDR3 is TGTGCCATCAGTGAGAGCCGGGGGAGAGGATCTGGAAACACCATATATTTT.